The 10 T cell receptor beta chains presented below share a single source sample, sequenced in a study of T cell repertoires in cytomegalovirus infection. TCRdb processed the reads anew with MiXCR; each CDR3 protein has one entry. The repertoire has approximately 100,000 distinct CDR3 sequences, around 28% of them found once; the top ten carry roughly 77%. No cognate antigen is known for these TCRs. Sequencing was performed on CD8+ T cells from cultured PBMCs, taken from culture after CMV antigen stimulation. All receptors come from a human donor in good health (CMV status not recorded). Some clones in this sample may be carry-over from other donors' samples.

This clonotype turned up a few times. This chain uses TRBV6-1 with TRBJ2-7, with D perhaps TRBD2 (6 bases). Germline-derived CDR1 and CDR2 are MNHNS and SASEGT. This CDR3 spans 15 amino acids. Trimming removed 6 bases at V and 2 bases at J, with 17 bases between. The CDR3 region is CASRPIGGNPYEQYF. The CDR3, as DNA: TGTGCCAGCAGGCCCATCGGAGGGAACCCCTACGAGCAGTACTTC.

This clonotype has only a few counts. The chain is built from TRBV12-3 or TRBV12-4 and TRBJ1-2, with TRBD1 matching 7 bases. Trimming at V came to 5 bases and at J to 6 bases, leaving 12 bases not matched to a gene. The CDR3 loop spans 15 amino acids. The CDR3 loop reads CASSLTDRDGHGYTF. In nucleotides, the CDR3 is TGTGCCAGCAGTCTGACTGACAGGGATGGACATGGCTACACCTTC.

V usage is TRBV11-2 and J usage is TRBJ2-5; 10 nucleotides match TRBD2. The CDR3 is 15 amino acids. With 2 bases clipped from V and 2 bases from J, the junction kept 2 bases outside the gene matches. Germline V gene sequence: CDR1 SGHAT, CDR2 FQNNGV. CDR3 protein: CASSLLSGGQETQYF. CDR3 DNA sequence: TGTGCCAGCAGCTTACTTAGCGGGGGGCAAGAGACCCAGTACTTC.

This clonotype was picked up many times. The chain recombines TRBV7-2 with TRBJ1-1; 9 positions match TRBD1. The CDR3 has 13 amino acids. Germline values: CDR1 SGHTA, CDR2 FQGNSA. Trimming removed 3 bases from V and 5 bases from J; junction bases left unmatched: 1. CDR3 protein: CASSFGTGTEAFF. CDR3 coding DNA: TGTGCCAGCAGCTTCGGGACAGGGACTGAAGCTTTCTTT.

CDR3 coding DNA: TGTGCCAGCAGTTACGAGTTGGGGGACACCGGGGAGCTGTTTTTT. Its translation: CASSYELGDTGELFF. V gene TRBV6-5 combines with J gene TRBJ2-2; D possibly matches TRBD1 or TRBD2 (5 bases each). The CDR3 contains 15 residues. V was cut by 2 bases and J by 3 bases, with 10 bases left in between. The germline gives CDR1 MNHEY, CDR2 SVGAGI.

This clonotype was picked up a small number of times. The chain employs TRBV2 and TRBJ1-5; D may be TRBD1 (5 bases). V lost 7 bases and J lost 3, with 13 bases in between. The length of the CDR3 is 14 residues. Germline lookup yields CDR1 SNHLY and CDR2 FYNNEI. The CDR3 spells CASISGTLNQPQHF. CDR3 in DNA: TGTGCCAGCATCTCCGGGACCCTCAATCAGCCCCAGCATTTT.

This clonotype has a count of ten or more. This CDR3 reads CASSLDGDRVFNTEAFF. The CDR3 DNA sequence: TGTGCCAGCAGCTTAGATGGGGACAGGGTTTTTAACACTGAAGCTTTCTTT. The rearrangement links TRBV7-6 to TRBJ1-1; 9 nucleotides line up with TRBD1. Trimming cost V 1 base and J 2 bases; bases outside gene matches: 8. The CDR3 consists of 17 residues. Germline CDR1 SGHVS, CDR2 FNYEAQ.

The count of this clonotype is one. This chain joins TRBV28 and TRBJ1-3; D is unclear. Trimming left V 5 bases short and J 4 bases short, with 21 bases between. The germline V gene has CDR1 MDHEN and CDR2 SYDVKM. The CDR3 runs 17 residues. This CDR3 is CASSDGIAFTKGNTIYF. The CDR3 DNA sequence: TGTGCCAGCAGTGACGGGATAGCATTCACGAAAGGAAACACCATATATTTT.

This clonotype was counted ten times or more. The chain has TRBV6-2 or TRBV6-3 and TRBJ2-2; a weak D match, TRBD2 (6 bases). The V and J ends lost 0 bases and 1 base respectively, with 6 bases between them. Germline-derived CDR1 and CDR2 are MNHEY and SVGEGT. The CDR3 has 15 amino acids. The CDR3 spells CASSYSGLNTGELFF. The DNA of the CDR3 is TGTGCCAGCAGTTACTCGGGACTGAACACCGGGGAGCTGTTTTTT.

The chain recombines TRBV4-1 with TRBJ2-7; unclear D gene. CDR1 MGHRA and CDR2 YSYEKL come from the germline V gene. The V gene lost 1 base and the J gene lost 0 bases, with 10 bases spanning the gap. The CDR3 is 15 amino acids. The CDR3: CASSQVLGHSYEQYF. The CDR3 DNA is TGCGCCAGCAGCCAAGTCTTGGGCCACTCCTACGAGCAGTACTTC.